This T cell receptor beta chain is from a study of cytomegalovirus exposure and HLA in healthy donors. Germline V gives CDR1 SGHVS, CDR2 FQNEAQ. The CDR3 runs to 13 residues. Trimming pared 0 bases from V and 4 bases from J, leaving 3 bases between. Libraries were prepared by immunoSEQ multiplex PCR; TCRdb keeps only in-frame clonotypes and omits some of them. The table includes more than 55,000 clones, 89% detected once. The receptor comes from a woman younger than 30 in good health and CMV-seronegative. The chain joins TRBV7-8 to TRBJ2-2, with D hard to call. Specimen: PBMCs. CDR3: CASSLALTGELFF. CDR3 DNA: TGTGCCAGCAGCTTAGCCCTCACCGGGGAGCTGTTTTTT.